This T cell receptor (beta chain) is drawn from a study of vaccination and CD4 T cells after COVID-19. Study in general: Overlapping spike peptides served as the stimulus for the cells. These peptides came from SARS-CoV-2 and from the common cold coronaviruses HCoV-NL63, HCoV-OC43 and HCoV-229E. Control cultures were given a CEFX pool, an HIV-1 Nef pool, or no peptide.

CD4+ T cells that had been cultured provided DNA sequenced with the Oncomine TCR Beta short-read assay. TCRdb ran MiXCR on the PCR reads and lists one entry per CDR3 protein. The table has about 20,000 distinct CDR3 sequences, 20% to 25% seen once; the top ten hold 7.5% to 8%. Treatment described: approximately 10-day PBMC culture with coronavirus spike peptide pools or control peptides (ViraFEST assay). Using peptide pools, antigen-specific T cells were expanded in ViraFEST before TCRs were sequenced. Germline CDR1 reads SGHTA; CDR2 reads FQGNSA. Trimming removed 4 bases from V and 4 bases from J, with 12 bases in between. This CDR3 has 14 residues. This clonotype came up a few times. The antigen remains undetermined.

The V gene is TRBV7-2, the J gene TRBJ2-3; no clear D. The sequencing input was cultured CD4+ T cells from blood. The TCR sequence derives from a human donor with COVID-19. The CDR3: CASSWLRRSDTQYF. CDR3 nucleotides: TGTGCCAGCAGCTGGCTACGTCGGTCAGATACGCAGTATTTT.